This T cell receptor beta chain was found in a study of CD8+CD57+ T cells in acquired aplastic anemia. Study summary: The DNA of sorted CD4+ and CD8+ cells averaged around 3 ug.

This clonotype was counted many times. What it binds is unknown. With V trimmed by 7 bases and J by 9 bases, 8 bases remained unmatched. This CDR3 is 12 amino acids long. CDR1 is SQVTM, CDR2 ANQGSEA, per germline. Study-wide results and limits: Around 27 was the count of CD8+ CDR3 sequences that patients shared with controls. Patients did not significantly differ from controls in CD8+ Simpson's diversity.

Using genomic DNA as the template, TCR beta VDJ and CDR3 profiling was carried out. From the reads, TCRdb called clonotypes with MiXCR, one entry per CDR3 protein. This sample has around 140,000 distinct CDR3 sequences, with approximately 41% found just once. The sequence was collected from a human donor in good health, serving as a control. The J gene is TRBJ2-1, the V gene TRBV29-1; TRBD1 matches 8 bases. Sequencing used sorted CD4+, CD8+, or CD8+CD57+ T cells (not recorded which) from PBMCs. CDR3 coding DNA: TGCAGCGCCGAGAGGACAGGGCGTGAGCAGTTCTTC. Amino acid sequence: CSAERTGREQFF.